This T cell receptor beta chain was identified during a study of graft-versus-host responses after intestinal transplantation. Turning to the study itself: Recipients were all induced with anti-thymocyte globulin, then given tacrolimus and steroids for 2 to 4 years.

CDR1 SGHTA and CDR2 FQGNSA come from the germline V gene. The ends were cut back, 1 base at V and 0 bases at J, with 14 bases in the middle. This CDR3 comprises 17 residues. Assay used: immunoSEQ multiplex PCR; TCRdb lists only in-frame clones, some missing. The sample contains under 95,000 clones, 70% to 90% of which appear only once. Regarding this clone: As yet, its antigen is unknown.

The chain links TRBV7-2 to TRBJ2-3; D possibly corresponds to TRBD2 (6 bases). Here the sequenced sample was unstimulated CD8+ T cells sorted from spleen or lymph node cells, taken before intestinal transplant. This sequence was found in a human donor who received an intestinal transplant. The CDR3 here is CASSLEKLAPSTDTQYF. CDR3 sequence (DNA): TGTGCCAGCAGCTTAGAAAAACTAGCTCCTAGCACAGATACGCAGTATTTT. Full variable domain (outside the CDR3, taken from reference TRBV7-2 and TRBJ2-3): GAGVSQSPSNKVTEKGKDVELRCDPISGHTALYWYRQSLGQGLEFLIYFQGNSAPDKSGLPSDRFSAERTGGSVSTLTIQRTQQEDSAVYLCASSLEKLAPSTDTQYFGPGTRLTVL.